This TCR beta chain was documented in a study of cytotoxic CD8 clonotypes in ibrutinib-treated CLL. V was pared by 4 bases and J by 6 bases, with 12 bases between. CDR1 SGHDN and CDR2 FVKESK come from the germline V gene. The CDR3 has 13 residues. Sequenced by immunoSEQ multiplex PCR; TCRdb stores in-frame clones only, minus some. The repertoire holds hundreds of thousands of clones, with under 80% as singletons. The chain employs TRBV14 and TRBJ1-2, with D possibly TRBD1 on 6 matching bases. Source: PBMCs, taken after 24 months of ibrutinib treatment. The clonotype comes from a human donor with chronic lymphocytic leukemia. CDR3 DNA sequence: TGTGCCAGCAGCCCCAGGGGAGGCGATGGCTACACCTTC. This codes for CASSPRGGDGYTF.